Shown below are 30 T cell receptor beta chains from a single sample sequenced in a study of regulatory T cells in long-lasting Graves disease. Arm-PCR of CDR3 regions with iRepertoire HTBI primers generated TCR beta libraries. TCRdb ran MiXCR on the multiplex PCR reads and lists one entry per CDR3 protein. The repertoire holds a few hundred thousand distinct CDR3 sequences, with 20% to 25% as singletons. Time point given: persistent/refractory GD, antithyroid drugs over 5 years with positive TRAb. From RNA extracted from PBMCs, the TCR library was made. The sample in question was peripheral blood mononuclear cells (PBMCs), obtained when the disease was refractory, from a patient treated with antithyroid drugs. The receptors shown here come from a female donor with Graves disease.

This clonotype occurred many times. CDR3 nucleotides: TGTGCCAGCAGTGAGATGAGGGGACCCTACGATGGCTACACCTTC. It codes for CASSEMRGPYDGYTF. The gene calls are TRBV2 and TRBJ1-2; possibly TRBD1 for D (5 bases). CDR1 SNHLY and CDR2 FYNNEI come from the germline V gene. Trimming took 3 bases from V and 6 from J, leaving 17 bases between them. This CDR3 region has 15 residues.

This clonotype came up many times. The chain recombines TRBV2 with TRBJ2-5, with D possibly TRBD1 on 6 matching bases. Germline V gene lookup returns CDR1 SNHLY and CDR2 FYNNEI. This CDR3 spans 12 amino acids. Trimming pared 9 bases from V and 5 bases from J, leaving 13 bases between. CDR3 loop: CASTGISETQYF. The CDR3 DNA follows: TGTGCCAGTACAGGGATTTCGGAGACCCAGTACTTC.

This clonotype has at least ten counts. The chain combines TRBV20-1 with TRBJ1-5; D might be TRBD1 (6 bases). V was shortened by 1 base and J by 0 bases, with 10 bases between the two germline ends. Germline CDR1 is DFQATT and CDR2 is SNEGSKA (reference sequence). There are 15 residues in the CDR3. CDR3 in DNA: TGCAGTGCTAGAGTTAGGACAGCTAGCAATCAGCCCCAGCATTTT. Translating it yields CSARVRTASNQPQHF.

The J gene is TRBJ2-7, the V gene TRBV20-1, with 10 bases aligning to TRBD2. The junction had 2 bases not matched to a gene; V was cut back by 6 bases and J by 0 bases. The V gene's germline CDR1 is DFQATT and CDR2 SNEGSKA (reference sequence). This CDR3 has 13 residues. The CDR3 is CSAEREGSYEQYF. CDR3 nucleotides: TGCAGTGCCGAGCGGGAGGGCTCCTACGAGCAGTACTTC.

The chain recombines TRBV19 with TRBJ2-4; 7 bases agree with TRBD2. The trim removed 4 bases at V and 0 bases at J, leaving 24 bases unmatched. From germline, CDR1 is LNHDA and CDR2 SQIVND (reference sequence). The CDR3 spans 22 residues. The CDR3 sequence: CASSTKRLVSSRGDLAKNIQYF. The DNA of the CDR3 is TGTGCCAGTAGTACCAAGAGGCTAGTATCCAGCCGGGGGGACTTAGCCAAAAACATTCAGTACTTC. Drawing the rest from reference TRBV19 and TRBJ2-4, the complete variable domain is DGGITQSPKYLFRKEGQNVTLSCEQNLNHDAMYWYRQDPGQGLRLIYYSQIVNDFQKGDIAEGYSVSREKKESFPLTVTSAQKNPTAFYLCASSTKRLVSSRGDLAKNIQYFGAGTRLSVL.

This clonotype has at least ten counts. The germline gene is not matched at one end of the junction; a read error may be the cause. CDR3 loop: CASSSPGQGNYGYTF. The CDR3 DNA sequence: TGTGCCAGCAGTTCTCCGGGACAGGGTAACTATGGCTACACCTTC. This rearrangement joins TRBV5-1 to TRBJ1-2, with TRBD1 matching 9 bases. The CDR3 totals 15 residues. Germline V gives CDR1 SGHRS, CDR2 YFSETQ.

The J gene is TRBJ2-6, the V gene TRBV6-2 or TRBV6-3, with 12 bases that match TRBD2. Germline V gives CDR1 MNHEY, CDR2 SVGEGT. The CDR3 consists of 19 residues. Trimming cost V 3 bases and J 3 bases; bases outside gene matches: 9. The CDR3 DNA sequence: TGTGCCAGCAGTTATTCCCTAGCGGGAGGGCCCGTTGGGGCCAACGTCCTGACTTTC. Encoded protein: CASSYSLAGGPVGANVLTF.

This clonotype was seen at least ten times. This sequence joins TRBV2 and TRBJ2-6; no clear D. Germline V CDR1 and CDR2: SNHLY, FYNNEI. Trimming pared 3 bases from V and 1 base from J, leaving 4 bases between. The CDR3 extends over 14 amino acids. CDR3 bases: TGTGCCAGCAGTGAGAGGTCTGGGGCCAACGTCCTGACTTTC. It yields the protein CASSERSGANVLTF.

The J gene is TRBJ1-4, the V gene TRBV19; D gene unclear. This CDR3 is built from 16 residues. V shed 9 bases and J shed 0 bases, with 17 bases lying between them. Germline assignment: CDR1 LNHDA and CDR2 SQIVND (reference sequence). DNA for the CDR3: TGTGCCAGCCAGATCGTGAGCTTTTCAACTAATGAAAAACTGTTTTTT. Amino acids: CASQIVSFSTNEKLFF.

This clonotype was recorded many times. The chain combines TRBV7-2 with TRBJ1-5; no clear D. CDR3 length equals 13 residues. V was cut by 5 bases and J by 0 bases, with 5 bases left in between. Germline CDR1 SGHTA, CDR2 FQGNSA. The CDR3 DNA follows: TGTGCCAGCAGCACCAGTAGCAATCAGCCCCAGCATTTT. Translation gives CASSTSSNQPQHF.

This chain uses TRBV3-1 with TRBJ1-5; D not resolved. CDR1 is LGHDT, CDR2 YNNKEL, per germline (reference sequence). The V and J ends lost 4 bases and 5 bases respectively, with 21 bases between them. This CDR3 region has 17 residues. DNA of the CDR3: TGTGCCAGCAGCCCAACCTCTCAAAACTTATACGATCAGCCCCAGCATTTT. Amino acids: CASSPTSQNLYDQPQHF.

There are many counts of this clonotype. The V call is TRBV7-8, the J call TRBJ1-4, with a tentative D call TRBD1 (6 bases). Trimming stripped 5 bases from V and 5 bases from J, with 21 bases between. Germline CDR1 reads SGHVS; CDR2 reads FQNEAQ. The CDR3 runs to 17 residues. The CDR3, as DNA: TGTGCCAGCAGCCCACTCCTCGGGGGCGGTGGGAATGAAAAACTGTTTTTT. It is translated as CASSPLLGGGGNEKLFF.

This clonotype came up a few times. This chain connects TRBV24-1 to TRBJ2-7; the match to TRBD2 covers 8 bases. V trimming: 9 bases; J trimming: 0 bases; junction bases outside the gene matches: 9. From germline, CDR1 is KGHDR and CDR2 SFDVKD. This CDR3 is 15 amino acids long. This CDR3 is CATGQASGSSYEQYF. DNA for the CDR3: TGTGCCACCGGACAAGCGAGCGGGAGCTCCTACGAGCAGTACTTC.

This clonotype came up many times. This sequence joins TRBV7-9 and TRBJ2-2; 7 nucleotides line up with TRBD2. The CDR3 is 13 residues long. V lost 11 bases to trimming and J lost 1 base; unmatched junction nucleotides: 4. Germline CDR1 is SEHNR and CDR2 is FQNEAQ (reference sequence). CDR3 sequence reads: CAWIAGNTGELFF. DNA for the CDR3: TGTGCCTGGATAGCGGGGAACACCGGGGAGCTGTTTTTT.

The table lists this clonotype with a few counts. J is TRBJ1-1 and V is TRBV5-1, with unresolved D. CDR3 length: 15 residues. The V and J ends lost 4 bases and 0 bases respectively, with 13 bases between them. From germline, CDR1 is SGHRS and CDR2 YFSETQ. The CDR3 bases are TGCGCCAGCAGCCCTGGCCCCCCCATGAACACTGAAGCTTTCTTT. It specifies CASSPGPPMNTEAFF.

This clonotype has only a few counts. This chain joins TRBV6-1 and TRBJ2-2, with D possibly matching TRBD1 (6 bases). Germline V gives CDR1 MNHNS, CDR2 SASEGT. V was clipped by 7 bases and J by 4 bases, with 13 bases between them. The length of the CDR3 is 14 residues. CDR3 bases: TGTGCCAGCATTATTGACAGGACCACCGGGGAGCTGTTTTTT. Its protein product is CASIIDRTTGELFF.

This clonotype has a count of ten or more. The J gene is TRBJ1-1, the V gene TRBV12-3 or TRBV12-4, with D unresolved. This CDR3 is 13 amino acids long. Deletions cut 7 bases from V and 0 bases from J, with 9 bases between. The CDR3 here is CASTVTLNTEAFF. The CDR3 nucleotides are TGTGCCAGCACCGTGACATTGAACACTGAAGCTTTCTTT.

This clonotype was seen a handful of times. The chain recombines TRBV11-2 with TRBJ2-2, with TRBD2 as a possible D gene (5 bases). Per the germline V gene, CDR1 is SGHAT and CDR2 is FQNNGV. V lost 5 bases, J lost 4 bases, and 14 bases lay in between. The CDR3 contains 15 residues. The CDR3 coding sequence is TGTGCCAGCAGCACGGGGATCGCAGGCACCGGGGAGCTGTTTTTT. It yields the protein CASSTGIAGTGELFF. Filled out from reference TRBV11-2 and TRBJ2-2, the complete variable domain reads EAGVAQSPRYKIIEKRQSVAFWCNPISGHATLYWYQQILGQGPKLLIQFQNNGVVDDSQLPKDRFSAERLKGVDSTLKIQPAKLEDSAVYLCASSTGIAGTGELFFGEGSRLTVL.

This clonotype appeared a few times. The V and J genes are TRBV20-1 and TRBJ1-1; tentatively, D is TRBD1 (6 bases). V lost 3 bases and J lost 3, with 20 bases in between. Germline V gene lookup returns CDR1 DFQATT and CDR2 SNEGSKA (reference sequence). The CDR3 sequence is 16 residues long. CDR3 DNA: TGCAGTGCTAGTTTGCGGGGGGGGGGGCGAGACACTGAAGCTTTCTTT. Its translation: CSASLRGGGRDTEAFF.

In its sample, this clonotype was seen many times. This chain connects TRBV19 to TRBJ1-5; possibly TRBD1 for D (5 bases). Germline V gives CDR1 LNHDA, CDR2 SQIVND (reference sequence). Trimming removed 5 bases from V and 7 bases from J, with 12 bases in between. This CDR3 has 13 residues. CDR3 sequence (DNA): TGTGCCAGTAGTTGGGGGGGAGTACAGCCCCAGCATTTT. This translates into CASSWGGVQPQHF.

The chain couples TRBV20-1 to TRBJ2-5, with TRBD1 as a possible D gene (5 bases). CDR1 is DFQATT, CDR2 SNEGSKA, per germline (reference sequence). The length of the CDR3 is 14 residues. Trimming took 0 bases from V and 1 from J, leaving 9 bases between them. In nucleotides, the CDR3 is TGCAGTGCTAGAGATCCTGACAGCCAAGAGACCCAGTACTTC. Encoded protein: CSARDPDSQETQYF.

Many counts were recorded for this clonotype. The rearrangement joins TRBV12-3 or TRBV12-4 to TRBJ2-5; perhaps TRBD1 as D (5 bases). Trimming stripped 8 bases from V and 5 bases from J, with 15 bases between. The CDR3 consists of 13 residues. The CDR3 protein is CASGNQGGETQYF. CDR3 coding DNA: TGTGCCAGCGGAAACCAGGGTGGGGAGACCCAGTACTTC.

The chain recombines TRBV2 with TRBJ2-7, with D tentatively TRBD2 (5 bases). CDR3 length equals 15 residues. Germline assignment: CDR1 SNHLY and CDR2 FYNNEI. Trimming stripped 3 bases from V and 0 bases from J, with 12 bases between. CDR3 residues: CASSETRSGSYEQYF. DNA of the CDR3: TGTGCCAGCAGTGAGACCAGGAGCGGCTCCTACGAGCAGTACTTC.

A remark on this clonotype: A much larger clone differs by one base, so this may be a read error. The chain carries TRBV6-1 and TRBJ2-7, with a weak D call TRBD2 (6 bases). Germline assignment: CDR1 MNHNS and CDR2 SASEGT. CDR3 length equals 13 residues. The CDR3 reads CTSNLASSYEQYF. As DNA, the CDR3 is TGTACCAGCAACCTAGCGTCCTCCTACGAGCAGTACTTC.

This clonotype was counted at least ten times. This chain joins TRBV30 and TRBJ1-2, with D uncertain. The CDR3 sequence is 12 residues long. Trimming stripped 0 bases from V and 4 bases from J, with 6 bases between. Germline V CDR1 and CDR2: GTSNPN, SVGIG (reference sequence). For the CDR3, the DNA is TGTGCCTGGAGTGTTACGAGCTATGGCTACACCTTC. Protein: CAWSVTSYGYTF.

This clonotype was counted between two and nine times. The chain uses TRBV10-3 and TRBJ1-4; perhaps TRBD1 as D (6 bases). The CDR3 consists of 13 residues. Trimming took 8 bases from V and 6 from J, leaving 13 bases between them. The germline V gene has CDR1 ENHRY and CDR2 SYGVKD. The CDR3 coding sequence is TGTGCCATCTCACAGGGATTACATGAAAAACTGTTTTTT. It is translated as CAISQGLHEKLFF.

This clonotype showed up many times. The genes are TRBV28 and TRBJ1-2; D is undetermined. V shed 7 bases and J shed 6 bases, with 15 bases lying between them. The CDR3 covers 13 residues. CDR1 is MDHEN and CDR2 is SYDVKM in the germline V gene. CDR3 DNA sequence: TGTGCCAGCAAAATACCAGCTTCGCATGGCTACACCTTC. Translated: CASKIPASHGYTF.

The chain couples TRBV7-9 to TRBJ1-4; D perhaps matches TRBD1 (6 bases). Trimming took off 7 bases at V and 7 bases at J, with 13 bases between the two ends. Germline CDR1 SEHNR, CDR2 FQNEAQ (reference sequence). The CDR3 length is 13 residues. CDR3 nucleotides: TGTGCCAGCAAGGCAGGGGCATCTGAAAAACTGTTTTTT. Translating gives CASKAGASEKLFF.

This clonotype was counted only a few times. J is TRBJ1-2 and V is TRBV19; 9 bases agree with TRBD1. V gave up 6 bases and J gave up 4 bases; unmatched junction bases: 9. In germline, CDR1 is LNHDA, CDR2 SQIVND (reference sequence). The CDR3 extends over 15 amino acids. The DNA for the CDR3 is TGTGCCAGTAGGGGGCTACAGGGGGCGCGCTATGGCTACACCTTC. Amino acids: CASRGLQGARYGYTF. Full variable domain (rest looked up from reference TRBV19 and TRBJ1-2): DGGITQSPKYLFRKEGQNVTLSCEQNLNHDAMYWYRQDPGQGLRLIYYSQIVNDFQKGDIAEGYSVSREKKESFPLTVTSAQKNPTAFYLCASRGLQGARYGYTFGSGTRLTVV.

This clonotype was counted ten times or more. V is TRBV12-3 or TRBV12-4 and J is TRBJ2-7; either TRBD1 or TRBD2 may fit D (5 bases each). V gave up 6 bases and J gave up 2 bases, with 20 bases separating them. The CDR3 has 16 amino acids. The CDR3 bases are TGTGCCAGCAGCCATAGCCACGTGGGGGAAACCTACGAGCAGTACTTC. It translates to CASSHSHVGETYEQYF.